These 5 T cell receptor beta chains were all obtained from the same sample, sequenced in a study of blood T cell repertoires in COVID-19. TCRdb keeps only in-frame clones here, not all; method: immunoSEQ multiplex PCR. The top ten clones hold roughly 2.7% of a sample with around 260,000 clones, more than 85% of them seen once. The sample comprised peripheral blood. The receptor set was obtained from a person aged 18 to 30 with COVID-19, enrolled during active disease.

This chain links TRBV28 with TRBJ2-7; tentative D call: TRBD1 (5 bases). Looked up from germline, CDR1 is MDHEN and CDR2 is SYDVKM. This CDR3 is 12 amino acids long. The V end was cut by 2 bases, the J end by 6 bases, with 8 bases between. This chain's CDR3 is CASSLPGIEQYF. The CDR3 DNA is TGTGCCAGCAGTTTACCAGGGATCGAGCAGTACTTC.

The gene calls are TRBV5-1 and TRBJ1-1; 8 bases are shared with TRBD1. V lost 1 base and J lost 6; bases outside the gene matches: 5. Germline V gene lookup returns CDR1 SGHRS and CDR2 YFSETQ. The CDR3 consists of 14 residues. The CDR3 region has the DNA TGCGCCAGCAGCTTGTTACAGGGGGACGCTGAAGCTTTCTTT. It specifies CASSLLQGDAEAFF.

On this clone itself: Other DNA sequences in this sample translate to the same CDR3. This chain links TRBV7-9 with TRBJ2-5; no clear D gene. The V and J ends lost 0 bases and 5 bases respectively, with 7 bases between them. Germline assignment: CDR1 SEHNR and CDR2 FQNEAQ (reference sequence). CDR3 length equals 13 residues. CDR3 bases: TGTGCCAGCAGCTTAGCCGCCGGGGAGACCCAGTACTTC. It specifies CASSLAAGETQYF.

The V gene is TRBV5-1, the J gene TRBJ1-5, with D tentatively TRBD1 (5 bases). The CDR3 has 15 residues. In germline, CDR1 is SGHRS, CDR2 YFSETQ. Trimming took 0 bases from V and 5 from J, leaving 12 bases between them. The CDR3 sequence is CASSLVGGGDQPQHF. The CDR3 coding sequence is TGCGCCAGCAGCTTGGTGGGTGGGGGGGATCAGCCCCAGCATTTT.

The gene calls are TRBV11-2 and TRBJ2-3; TRBD2 aligns across 10 bases. The CDR3 extends over 16 amino acids. V shed 5 bases, J shed 0 bases, and the junction held 5 bases outside the gene matches. Germline V CDR1 and CDR2: SGHAT, FQNNGV. The CDR3 DNA sequence: TGTGCCAGCAGCCCACTAGCGGGAATTAGCACAGATACGCAGTATTTT. This sequence encodes CASSPLAGISTDTQYF. The full variable domain, with the rest looked up from reference TRBV11-2 and TRBJ2-3, is EAGVAQSPRYKIIEKRQSVAFWCNPISGHATLYWYQQILGQGPKLLIQFQNNGVVDDSQLPKDRFSAERLKGVDSTLKIQPAKLEDSAVYLCASSPLAGISTDTQYFGPGTRLTVL.